These T cell receptor beta chains were read from a single sample in a study of blood T cell repertoires in COVID-19. Repertoires were generated with immunoSEQ multiplex PCR, while TCRdb's copy carries only in-frame clones and drops some. The sample yields 250,000 to 300,000 clones, just under 90% seen once. Sequences were obtained from PBMCs or T cells enriched from blood (not recorded which). These receptors were obtained from a woman aged 55-70 years who had recovered from COVID-19. CDR3s leave out the opening cysteine and the closing phenylalanine or tryptophan. D genes are given only for firm matches.

V: TRBV10-1
J: TRBJ1-6
D: -
CDR3: ASSEQINSPLH

V: TRBV4-1
J: TRBJ2-1
D: -
CDR3: ASSQDWGPFYEQF

V: TRBV21-1
J: TRBJ2-6
D: -
CDR3: ASSKTGTRSGANVLT

V: TRBV7-8
J: TRBJ2-3
D: TRBD1
CDR3: ASSYPRGRSDTQY

V: TRBV2
J: TRBJ1-1
D: -
CDR3: ASLLEAGRMNTEAF

V: TRBV6-6
J: TRBJ1-5
D: -
CDR3: ASMEGGDRNQPQH

V: TRBV27
J: TRBJ1-6
D: -
CDR3: ASSARSTGLLSSYNSPLH

V: TRBV4-1
J: TRBJ1-6
D: -
CDR3: ASSQGLRQGINSPLH

V: TRBV2
J: TRBJ2-1
D: TRBD2
CDR3: ASTVAPLAGDNEQF

V: TRBV20-1
J: TRBJ1-6
D: -
CDR3: SAAGNSPLH

V: TRBV19
J: TRBJ2-4
D: -
CDR3: ASSIDGATIQY